This TCR beta chain was sequenced for a study of blood T cell repertoires in COVID-19. Study context: Samples of COVID-19 (acute and convalescent) were obtained from the United States, Italy and Spain. The cDNA or gDNA used as material had been derived from T cells, B-cell-depleted T cells, or PBMCs.

Profiling relied on immunoSEQ multiplex PCR, and the TCRdb table lists in-frame clones only, not all of them. In the table there are over 250,000 clones, roughly nine tenths of which are singletons. Looked up from germline, CDR1 is SNHLY and CDR2 is FYNNEI. The junction had 7 bases not matched to a gene; V was cut back by 6 bases and J by 7 bases. This CDR3 contains 15 residues. The material sequenced was peripheral blood. V usage is TRBV2 and J usage is TRBJ1-5; 12 bases agree with TRBD1. This TCR came from a woman aged 30 to 39 with COVID-19, enrolled during active disease. In nucleotides, the CDR3 is TGTGCCAGCAGGCTGGGACAGGGGGCTTACCAGCCCCAGCATTTT. It specifies CASRLGQGAYQPQHF.